This TCR beta chain is from a study of graft-versus-host responses after intestinal transplantation. Study in general: Recipients across the board were started on anti-thymocyte globulin induction, then kept on tacrolimus and steroids for two to four years. Study observations and caveats: Allografts of patients with graft-donor T cell macrochimerism showed high graft-versus-host to host-versus-graft clone ratios. Early after transplant, HvG declines were associated with peak levels of circulating GvH clones. Present in recipient marrow, GvH clones included some that appeared first in ileum or blood.

Profiling relied on immunoSEQ multiplex PCR, and the TCRdb table lists in-frame clones only, not all of them. The top ten hold roughly 0.17% of the sample, which has around 96,000 clones, approximately 90% seen once. Note on this clone: Antigen: not known.

This CDR3 region has 13 residues. V was shortened by 3 bases and J by 1 base, with 7 bases between the two germline ends. Germline CDR1 is SGHRS and CDR2 is YFSETQ. Source: unstimulated CD4+ T cells sorted from spleen or lymph node cells, taken before intestinal transplant. This rearrangement joins TRBV5-1 to TRBJ2-5; the D gene is possibly TRBD2 (6 bases). The receptor was derived from a human donor who received an intestinal transplant. The CDR3 loop reads CASSWGVQETQYF. DNA for the CDR3: TGCGCCAGCAGCTGGGGGGTCCAAGAGACCCAGTACTTC.